Below are 13 T cell receptor beta chains sequenced from a single sample in a study of cytomegalovirus exposure and HLA in healthy donors. It was with 60 Vbeta and 13 Jbeta primers that the PCR ran. TCRdb's table, derived via immunoSEQ multiplex PCR, lists solely in-frame clones and lacks some. The sample includes over 80,000 clones. The material sequenced was PBMCs. The receptor set was obtained from a girl between 10 and 17 years old in good health and CMV-seropositive.

J is TRBJ2-1 and V is TRBV6-1; D possibly corresponds to TRBD1 (6 bases). V lost 11 bases to trimming and J lost 10 bases, with 18 bases between them. CDR3 length: 12 residues. Germline V gene lookup returns CDR1 MNHNS and CDR2 SASEGT. The CDR3 region is CALARGLGEQFF. CDR3 DNA sequence: TGTGCCCTCGCCAGGGGCCTGGGGGAGCAGTTCTTC.

This chain connects TRBV9 to TRBJ1-4; the D is unclear. CDR3 length: 14 residues. V was cut by 3 bases and J by 8 bases, with 14 bases left in between. Germline V gene lookup returns CDR1 SGDLS and CDR2 YYNGEE. Here the CDR3 reads CASSAGTAGEKLFF. DNA of the CDR3: TGTGCCAGCAGCGCTGGTACGGCGGGGGAAAAACTGTTTTTT.

The chain links TRBV18 to TRBJ2-7; 8 bases match TRBD2. Germline V lookup: CDR1 KGHSH, CDR2 LQKENI. With V trimmed by 0 bases and J by 1 base, 8 bases remained unmatched. The CDR3 covers 17 residues. This chain's CDR3 is CASSPPSSGGQSYEQYF. The CDR3, as DNA: TGTGCCAGCTCACCACCGTCCAGCGGGGGCCAATCCTACGAGCAGTACTTC.

The chain joins TRBV7-9 to TRBJ1-2, with D tentatively TRBD1 (5 bases). From germline, CDR1 is SEHNR and CDR2 FQNEAQ (reference sequence). This CDR3 region has 15 residues. V lost 5 bases and J lost 8, with 21 bases in between. The CDR3 spells CASSRAGPLLEGYTF. Written as DNA, the CDR3 is TGTGCCAGCAGCCGAGCGGGACCGCTTCTAGAGGGCTACACCTTC.

The gene calls are TRBV2 and TRBJ2-2; 9 bases are a match to TRBD1. CDR1 is SNHLY and CDR2 is FYNNEI in the germline V gene. The CDR3 totals 15 residues. J gave up 6 bases and V 4 bases, and 6 bases lay outside the gene matches. The CDR3 region is CASSVGTGIAGELFF. The CDR3 bases are TGTGCCAGCAGTGTAGGGACAGGGATAGCCGGGGAGCTGTTTTTT. The whole variable domain, filled in from reference TRBV2 and TRBJ2-2, reads EPEVTQTPSHQVTQMGQEVILRCVPISNHLYFYWYRQILGQKVEFLVSFYNNEISEKSEIFDDQFSVERPDGSNFTLKIRSTKLEDSAMYFCASSVGTGIAGELFFGEGSRLTVL.

V gene TRBV7-9 combines with J gene TRBJ1-2; 9 bases match TRBD1. This CDR3 has 15 residues. From germline, CDR1 is SEHNR and CDR2 FQNEAQ (reference sequence). V was clipped by 6 bases and J by 8 bases; unmatched bases: 13. The CDR3 DNA is TGTGCCAGCAGACACAGCGGAGGACAGGGGTACGGCTACACCTTC. The encoded protein is CASRHSGGQGYGYTF.

The chain joins TRBV6-1 to TRBJ2-5; tentative D call: TRBD1 (5 bases). The V end lost 5 bases, the J end lost 9 bases, and 13 bases lay between the germline ends. Germline values: CDR1 MNHNS, CDR2 SASEGT. This CDR3 has 12 amino acids. The CDR3 is CASSPLGVSQYF. In DNA form, the CDR3 reads TGTGCCAGCAGTCCCCTAGGGGTCTCCCAGTACTTC.

The CDR3 here is CAPWALTSYEQYV. For the CDR3, the DNA is TGCGCCCCCTGGGCCTTGACCTCCTACGAGCAGTACGTC. V is TRBV10-1 and J is TRBJ2-7; D call uncertain. V was trimmed by 11 bases and J by 0 bases, leaving 14 bases between them. The CDR3 covers 13 residues. CDR1 is WNHNN, CDR2 SYGVQD, per germline (reference sequence).

V gene TRBV6-6 combines with J gene TRBJ1-5; D is possibly TRBD1 (5 bases). V was pared by 8 bases and J by 1 base, with 12 bases between. CDR1 and CDR2 from the germline V gene are MNHNY and SVGAGI (reference sequence). The CDR3 consists of 14 residues. CDR3: CASLGGTSNQPQHF. The CDR3 DNA follows: TGTGCCAGCTTGGGAGGGACGAGCAATCAGCCCCAGCATTTT.

The chain has TRBV7-9 and TRBJ2-2, with unresolved D. V was shortened by 1 base and J by 1 base, with 4 bases between the two germline ends. This CDR3 is built from 14 residues. Germline CDR1 reads SEHNR; CDR2 reads FQNEAQ (reference sequence). The CDR3 is CASSLVQNTGELFF. The CDR3 bases are TGTGCCAGCAGCTTAGTACAGAACACCGGGGAGCTGTTTTTT.

The rearrangement uses TRBV4-1 and TRBJ2-7; 11 nucleotides align to TRBD1. Germline CDR1 and CDR2: MGHRA and YSYEKL. J was trimmed by 5 bases and V by 3 bases; bases with no gene match: 6. The CDR3 runs 15 residues. The CDR3 region has the DNA TGCGCCAGCAGCCAGGGACAGGGGGGTTGGGACGAGCAGTACGTC. Protein: CASSQGQGGWDEQYV.

This chain connects TRBV6-5 to TRBJ1-6; D remains unclear. The CDR3 has 13 residues. Per the germline V gene, CDR1 is MNHEY and CDR2 is SVGAGI. Between the trimmed V and J ends, which lost 2 bases and 7 bases, there was a span of 6 bases. The CDR3 DNA sequence: TGTGCCAGCAGTTACCTGGCCAATTCACCCCTCCACTTT. It yields the protein CASSYLANSPLHF.

The rearrangement joins TRBV6-5 to TRBJ1-2, with D possibly TRBD1 on 5 matching bases. Trimming removed 10 bases from V and 2 bases from J, with 17 bases in between. The CDR3 runs 14 residues. Per germline, CDR1 MNHEY and CDR2 SVGAGI. In DNA, the CDR3 is TGTGCCACTACCTCAGGGAAAAGAAACTATGGCTACACCTTC. Translating gives CATTSGKRNYGYTF.